The text below deals with one TCR beta chain. These data come from a study of blood T cell repertoires in COVID-19. Germline lookup yields CDR1 KGHDR and CDR2 SFDVKD. The CDR3 sequence is 13 residues long. Trimming stripped 9 bases from V and 3 bases from J, with 12 bases between. Data came from immunoSEQ multiplex PCR; TCRdb stores just in-frame clones and leaves some out. The sample has 70,000 to 90,000 clones, approximately 85% seen once; the top ten hold under 55%. V and J are TRBV24-1 and TRBJ2-3; a possible D gene is TRBD1 (5 bases). The source is a human donor in a cohort sampled during active COVID-19. The sequenced sample was peripheral blood. CDR3 sequence reads: CATAGLGTDTQYF. The CDR3 nucleotides read TGTGCCACCGCAGGGCTAGGTACAGATACGCAGTATTTT.